The 4 T cell receptor beta chains in this list originate from one sample, sequenced in a study of beta chain features in type 1 diabetes. Of the isolated RNA, all was reverse transcribed, and so the sequenced material was expressed TCRB transcripts. Clones were read by immunoSEQ multiplex PCR, and TCRdb kept only the in-frame ones, dropping some. The profile shows roughly 240,000 clones, around 68% of them singletons. Material: naive CD4+ T cells from blood. These receptors were taken from a man aged 30 to 39 in good health.

The chain recombines TRBV4-1 with TRBJ2-5; D unresolved. This CDR3 contains 14 residues. Germline loops: CDR1 MGHRA, CDR2 YSYEKL. Trimming stripped 0 bases from V and 0 bases from J, with 5 bases between. The CDR3 DNA follows: TGCGCCAGCAGCCAAGATCAGTACCAAGAGACCCAGTACTTC. Translating gives CASSQDQYQETQYF.

This chain joins TRBV15 and TRBJ2-5, with a weak D call TRBD1 (6 bases). Trimming removed 1 base from V and 2 bases from J, with 14 bases in between. Germline CDR1 is LNHNV and CDR2 is YYDKDF (reference sequence). The CDR3 is 16 amino acids. The DNA of the CDR3 is TGTGCCACCAGCAGAGTAAGGGGCAGGGGTCAAGAGACCCAGTACTTC. Protein sequence: CATSRVRGRGQETQYF.

The J gene is TRBJ2-7, the V gene TRBV2; D unresolved. V was clipped by 3 bases and J by 0 bases, with 6 bases between them. Germline assignment: CDR1 SNHLY and CDR2 FYNNEI. The CDR3 sequence is 13 residues long. CDR3 nucleotide sequence: TGTGCCAGCAGTGAGGGCACCTCCTACGAGCAGTACTTC. Translating it yields CASSEGTSYEQYF.

The V call is TRBV30, the J call TRBJ2-3; TRBD1 matches 10 bases. The CDR3 totals 15 residues. V was pared by 2 bases and J by 2 bases, with 4 bases of the junction left unmatched. CDR1 and CDR2 from the germline V gene are GTSNPN and SVGIG (reference sequence). CDR3 coding DNA: TGTGCCTGGAGTCGGGACAGGGGTTCCACAGATACGCAGTATTTT. Translated: CAWSRDRGSTDTQYF. Complete variable domain (other parts from reference TRBV30 and TRBJ2-3): SQTIHQWPATLVQPVGSPLSLECTVEGTSNPNLYWYRQAAGRGLQLLFYSVGIGQISSEVPQNLSASRPQDRQFILSSKKLLLSDSGFYLCAWSRDRGSTDTQYFGPGTRLTVL.